A single sample gave rise to the 6 T cell receptor beta chains below, sequenced in a study of blood T cell repertoires in COVID-19. The protocol was immunoSEQ multiplex PCR, while the TCRdb copy is restricted to in-frame clones and leaves out a portion. This table holds fewer than 500,000 clones, around 89% found once. The specimen was peripheral blood. The receptors shown here come from a woman younger than 45 with acute or convalescent COVID-19.

This clone appeared a single time. The rearrangement uses TRBV9 and TRBJ2-1; D perhaps matches TRBD1 (6 bases). Germline loops: CDR1 SGDLS, CDR2 YYNGEE. V was cut by 0 bases and J by 7 bases, with 17 bases left in between. The CDR3 has 16 residues. The CDR3 sequence is CASSVAVQGLGNEQFF. DNA of the CDR3: TGTGCCAGCAGCGTAGCCGTACAGGGTTTAGGGAATGAGCAGTTCTTC.

The CDR3 here is CASSENTYNEQFF. CDR3 DNA: TGCGCCAGCAGTGAGAACACCTACAATGAGCAGTTCTTC. The genes are TRBV10-1 and TRBJ2-1; no definite D call. The V and J ends lost 2 bases and 2 bases respectively, with 4 bases between them. The CDR3 runs to 13 residues. Germline V CDR1 and CDR2: WNHNN, SYGVQD (reference sequence).

The genes are TRBV27 and TRBJ1-5; D gene ambiguous. Per germline, CDR1 MNHEY and CDR2 SMNVEV (reference sequence). The V gene lost 5 bases and the J gene lost 2 bases, with 16 bases spanning the gap. CDR3 length equals 16 residues. The CDR3 DNA follows: TGTGCCAGCAGTCCCCTTGGCCCGGGAGGCAATCAGCCCCAGCATTTT. It specifies CASSPLGPGGNQPQHF.

Only a few counts were recorded for this clone. Here the CDR3 reads CAWSVPGNTEAFF. As DNA, the CDR3 is TGTGCCTGGAGTGTACCGGGGAACACTGAAGCTTTCTTT. The genes are TRBV30 and TRBJ1-1; D is unclear. This CDR3 comprises 13 residues. In germline, CDR1 is GTSNPN, CDR2 SVGIG (reference sequence). Trimming pared 0 bases from V and 1 base from J, leaving 6 bases between.

The chain uses TRBV2 and TRBJ1-2, with 10 bases fitting TRBD1. Trimming cost V 7 bases and J 4 bases; bases outside gene matches: 9. Per germline, CDR1 SNHLY and CDR2 FYNNEI. The CDR3 length is 15 residues. CDR3 DNA: TGTGCCAGCAATGGTGGGGACAGGGGCTTCTATGGCTACACCTTC. Its translation is CASNGGDRGFYGYTF. Based on the CDR3 plus reference TRBV2 and TRBJ1-2, the full variable domain is EPEVTQTPSHQVTQMGQEVILRCVPISNHLYFYWYRQILGQKVEFLVSFYNNEISEKSEIFDDQFSVERPDGSNFTLKIRSTKLEDSAMYFCASNGGDRGFYGYTFGSGTRLTVV.

The chain uses TRBV7-2 and TRBJ2-3, with 8 bases matching TRBD2. This CDR3 is 17 amino acids long. J was trimmed by 1 base and V by 2 bases; bases with no gene match: 8. Germline-derived CDR1 and CDR2 are SGHTA and FQGNSA. CDR3: CASSLSGGALGTDTQYF. Here the CDR3 DNA reads TGTGCCAGCAGCTTAAGCGGGGGAGCTCTTGGCACAGATACGCAGTATTTT.